Listed below are T cell receptor beta chains from one sample, sequenced in a study of long-term antiretroviral therapy in people with HIV. TCRdb's table, derived via immunoSEQ multiplex PCR, lists solely in-frame clones and lacks some. Of 36,000 or so clones listed, roughly 87% are singletons. Sequencing was performed on unsorted PBMCs, taken 0.6 years after starting antiretroviral therapy. The receptor source for this set is a man younger than 30 with HIV. Both conserved end residues are part of each CDR3. The order of the fields is J gene, V gene, CDR3 protein.

J gene: TRBJ1-1; V gene: TRBV7-2; CDR3 protein: CASSLIRAEAFF
J gene: TRBJ2-2; V gene: TRBV5-1; CDR3 protein: CASSTGTKTGELFF
J gene: TRBJ2-1; V gene: TRBV4-1; CDR3 protein: CASSQIQGANNEQFF
J gene: TRBJ2-2; V gene: TRBV4-3; CDR3 protein: CASSARTGTGDYYAGELFF
J gene: TRBJ1-1; V gene: TRBV27; CDR3 protein: CASSFTAAGGAFF
J gene: TRBJ2-4; V gene: TRBV18; CDR3 protein: CASSQLQAQAKNIQYF
J gene: TRBJ2-1; V gene: TRBV19; CDR3 protein: CASSTLPGLAGGNEQFF
J gene: TRBJ2-2; V gene: TRBV9; CDR3 protein: CASSLQGLAGGRDTGELFF
J gene: TRBJ2-4; V gene: TRBV28; CDR3 protein: CASSPKQGRKNIQYF
J gene: TRBJ2-1; V gene: TRBV27; CDR3 protein: CASSLVTGWGDNEQFF
J gene: TRBJ1-5; V gene: TRBV5-8; CDR3 protein: CASSLAQGPRIRNQPQHF
J gene: TRBJ2-2; V gene: TRBV4-1; CDR3 protein: CASSQGPRGSGELFF
J gene: TRBJ2-1; V gene: TRBV19; CDR3 protein: CASSIQGPFEQFF
J gene: TRBJ2-1; V gene: TRBV7-2; CDR3 protein: CASSSKRGWQFF
J gene: TRBJ1-5; V gene: TRBV11-2; CDR3 protein: CASSLADYSNQPQHF
J gene: TRBJ2-3; V gene: TRBV5-5; CDR3 protein: CASSLEVSSTDTQYF
J gene: TRBJ1-5; V gene: TRBV6-1; CDR3 protein: CASRLGLTDQPQHF
J gene: TRBJ1-2; V gene: TRBV28; CDR3 protein: CASSFARDNYGYTF
J gene: TRBJ2-5; V gene: TRBV11-2; CDR3 protein: CASSMTSGRAKETQYF
J gene: TRBJ2-1; V gene: TRBV7-8; CDR3 protein: CASSLASGRLGYNEQFF
J gene: TRBJ2-3; V gene: TRBV30; CDR3 protein: CALSRDKSTDTQYF
J gene: TRBJ2-3; V gene: TRBV6-1; CDR3 protein: CASREGQGVTDTQYF
J gene: TRBJ2-5; V gene: TRBV6-5; CDR3 protein: CASNPQGTARETQYF
J gene: TRBJ1-1; V gene: TRBV29-1; CDR3 protein: CSGFRGLGAFF
J gene: TRBJ1-1; V gene: TRBV5-8; CDR3 protein: CASSFAVSGPFF
J gene: TRBJ2-2; V gene: TRBV2; CDR3 protein: CASTQESSNTGELFF
J gene: TRBJ1-2; V gene: TRBV27; CDR3 protein: CASSLLIEGGRSGYTF
J gene: TRBJ2-7; V gene: TRBV30; CDR3 protein: CAWRVRRGGGGFGRHEQYF
J gene: TRBJ2-7; V gene: TRBV27; CDR3 protein: CASSLSLGSYEQYF
J gene: TRBJ1-5; V gene: TRBV29-1; CDR3 protein: CSVAGGVDQPQHF
J gene: TRBJ1-5; V gene: TRBV28; CDR3 protein: CASSLRTGGVGQPQHF
J gene: TRBJ2-1; V gene: TRBV5-1; CDR3 protein: CASSLGLRQGRNEQFF
J gene: TRBJ2-7; V gene: TRBV29-1; CDR3 protein: CSVEVGDRGYEQYF
J gene: TRBJ2-7; V gene: TRBV30; CDR3 protein: CAWSGNRDRAHEQYF
J gene: TRBJ2-3; V gene: TRBV28; CDR3 protein: CASSLSDTQYF
J gene: TRBJ2-2; V gene: TRBV27; CDR3 protein: CASSLSGGTGELFF
J gene: TRBJ1-1; V gene: TRBV7-6; CDR3 protein: CASSLAETTGGRNTEAFF
J gene: TRBJ2-1; V gene: TRBV2; CDR3 protein: CASSVFGLNEQFF
J gene: TRBJ2-7; V gene: TRBV2; CDR3 protein: CASSEVLTSSYEQYF
J gene: TRBJ1-5; V gene: TRBV7-6; CDR3 protein: CASSWGQRDQPQHF
J gene: TRBJ2-6; V gene: TRBV27; CDR3 protein: CASSTGGGSSGANVLTF
J gene: TRBJ2-1; V gene: TRBV14; CDR3 protein: CASSHATSGSHNEQFF
J gene: TRBJ2-5; V gene: TRBV7-3; CDR3 protein: CASSLGASETQYF
J gene: TRBJ2-2; V gene: TRBV27; CDR3 protein: CASSLKQGATGELFF
J gene: TRBJ2-7; V gene: TRBV2; CDR3 protein: CASTGGGYERQYF
J gene: TRBJ2-2; V gene: TRBV27; CDR3 protein: CASLSRANTGELFF
J gene: TRBJ2-7; V gene: TRBV7-7; CDR3 protein: CASSLVGGSEQYF
J gene: TRBJ2-1; V gene: TRBV19; CDR3 protein: CASSSPGLAGPGYEQFF
J gene: TRBJ2-2; V gene: TRBV7-9; CDR3 protein: CASKSAGTNTGELFF
J gene: TRBJ2-7; V gene: TRBV9; CDR3 protein: CASSGQGAYEQYF
J gene: TRBJ2-5; V gene: TRBV28; CDR3 protein: CASSFRQGGRGTQYF
J gene: TRBJ1-5; V gene: TRBV28; CDR3 protein: CATLQQPGGQPQHF
J gene: TRBJ2-7; V gene: TRBV5-4; CDR3 protein: CASSPPGTSFSEQYF
J gene: TRBJ1-1; V gene: TRBV28; CDR3 protein: CASSLGQRNTEAFF
J gene: TRBJ2-1; V gene: TRBV9; CDR3 protein: CASSGSRESSYNEQFF
J gene: TRBJ1-1; V gene: TRBV6-1; CDR3 protein: CASSEGSGNTEAFF
J gene: TRBJ2-3; V gene: TRBV6-4; CDR3 protein: CASSAGTSGTDTQYF